What follows are 30 T cell receptor beta chains derived from one specimen sequenced in a study of T cells in tuberculosis. TCRdb keeps only in-frame clones here, not all; method: immunoSEQ multiplex PCR. The data show around 45,000 clones, approximately 94% seen once. The sequencing input was PBMCs. These receptors all come from a donor aged 10-29 years with latent tuberculosis or without tuberculosis infection. Some clones in this sample may be carry-over from other donors' samples.

The J gene is TRBJ1-1, the V gene TRBV27; no reliable D call. Between the trimmed V and J ends, which lost 2 bases and 0 bases, there was a span of 10 bases. The CDR3 runs 15 residues. Germline V gene lookup returns CDR1 MNHEY and CDR2 SMNVEV (reference sequence). The CDR3 sequence: CASSLHRELNTEAFF. CDR3 DNA sequence: TGTGCCAGCAGTTTACACAGAGAATTGAACACTGAAGCTTTCTTT.

This chain links TRBV7-3 with TRBJ2-1, with a tentative D call TRBD2 (5 bases). V was shortened by 8 bases and J by 10 bases, with 12 bases between the two germline ends. This CDR3 region has 11 residues. CDR1 is SGHTA and CDR2 is FQGTGA in the germline V gene. The CDR3 DNA follows: TGTGCCAGCTTAGCGTTACGGGAGCAGTTCTTC. This encodes CASLALREQFF.

This clone rates as medium-sized (0.01 to 0.1%). The chain links TRBV15 to TRBJ1-5, with D hard to call. Between the trimmed V and J ends, which lost 0 bases and 2 bases, there was a span of 5 bases. This CDR3 has 14 amino acids. Germline CDR1 is LNHNV and CDR2 is YYDKDF (reference sequence). This CDR3 reads CATSREQGNQPQHF. CDR3 bases: TGTGCCACCAGCAGAGAGCAGGGCAATCAGCCCCAGCATTTT. Complete variable domain (other parts from reference TRBV15 and TRBJ1-5): DAMVIQNPRYQVTQFGKPVTLSCSQTLNHNVMYWYQQKSSQAPKLLFHYYDKDFNNEADTPDNFQSRRPNTSFCFLDIRSPGLGDTAMYLCATSREQGNQPQHFGDGTRLSIL.

This clone was seen a single time. This chain connects TRBV7-9 to TRBJ2-2; D may be TRBD2 (6 bases). The CDR3 is 14 amino acids. Deletions cut 0 bases from V and 7 bases from J, with 9 bases between. Germline V gene lookup returns CDR1 SEHNR and CDR2 FQNEAQ (reference sequence). The CDR3 here is CASSLASGSGELFF. The CDR3 DNA follows: TGTGCCAGCAGCTTAGCGTCCGGGAGCGGGGAGCTGTTTTTT.

The chain has TRBV19 and TRBJ2-1, with 7 nucleotides matching TRBD2. The trim removed 4 bases at V and 7 bases at J, leaving 7 bases unmatched. There are 14 residues in the CDR3. Germline-derived CDR1 and CDR2 are LNHDA and SQIVND (reference sequence). The CDR3 bases are TGTGCCAGTAGTAAGGCGGGAGCTTGGAATGAGCAGTTCTTC. Translating gives CASSKAGAWNEQFF.

This clone was seen once. This chain connects TRBV25-1 to TRBJ2-5; the match to TRBD2 covers 8 bases. Per germline, CDR1 MGHDK and CDR2 SYGVNS. V was clipped by 4 bases and J by 3 bases; unmatched bases: 13. This CDR3 region has 17 residues. The CDR3 DNA reads as TGTGCCAGCAGTGGGGTTAGGGGCGGGAGGTCCAAAGAGACCCAGTACTTC. Translating it yields CASSGVRGGRSKETQYF.

The chain uses TRBV19 and TRBJ1-3; D remains unclear. Germline CDR1 and CDR2: LNHDA and SQIVND (reference sequence). The germline V and J ends were trimmed by 6 bases and 0 bases, with 9 bases remaining between them. The CDR3 spans 14 residues. CDR3 coding DNA: TGTGCCAGTAGAGAACAGAGCTCTGGAAACACCATATATTTT. This translates into CASREQSSGNTIYF. Complete variable domain (other parts from reference TRBV19 and TRBJ1-3): DGGITQSPKYLFRKEGQNVTLSCEQNLNHDAMYWYRQDPGQGLRLIYYSQIVNDFQKGDIAEGYSVSREKKESFPLTVTSAQKNPTAFYLCASREQSSGNTIYFGEGSWLTVV.

This clone was seen more than once but under ten times. The chain combines TRBV28 with TRBJ1-1, with TRBD1 identical over 10 bases. The CDR3 is made up of 11 amino acids. The germline CDR1 and CDR2 sequences are MDHEN and SYDVKM. J gave up 11 bases and V 4 bases, and 1 base lay outside the gene matches. The CDR3 is CASSSGQGAFF. CDR3 nucleotide sequence: TGTGCCAGCAGTTCGGGACAGGGGGCTTTCTTT.

A single count supports this clone. V is TRBV15 and J is TRBJ2-7; D unclear. V lost 0 bases, J lost 2 bases, and 11 bases lay in between. This CDR3 has 15 residues. Germline-derived CDR1 and CDR2 are LNHNV and YYDKDF (reference sequence). The CDR3 here is CATSRDIAVAYEQYF. The CDR3 DNA follows: TGTGCCACCAGCAGAGATATAGCCGTAGCCTACGAGCAGTACTTC.

This clone occurred once. The chain couples TRBV7-2 to TRBJ1-5, with 7 bases matching TRBD1. This CDR3 has 16 residues. In germline, CDR1 is SGHTA, CDR2 FQGNSA. The V segment lost 5 bases and the J segment 4 bases; nucleotides outside the gene matches: 11. The CDR3 loop reads CASSHQGQLTNQPQHF. DNA of the CDR3: TGTGCCAGCAGCCACCAGGGACAGCTAACAAATCAGCCCCAGCATTTT.

The chain couples TRBV7-3 to TRBJ2-2; 10 nucleotides align to TRBD2. The V segment lost 5 bases and the J segment 8 bases; nucleotides outside the gene matches: 17. Germline V gene data show CDR1 as SGHTA and CDR2 as FQGTGA. The CDR3 has 18 residues. CDR3 loop: CASSPTGTSVRSGGELFF. CDR3 nucleotide sequence: TGTGCCAGCAGCCCAACCGGGACTAGCGTTCGTTCTGGGGGGGAGCTGTTTTTT.

The J gene is TRBJ1-2, the V gene TRBV5-1; TRBD1 matches 8 bases. Unmatched junction bases numbered 8, after V lost 2 bases and J lost 2 bases. CDR3 length: 16 amino acids. Germline V CDR1 and CDR2: SGHRS, YFSETQ. CDR3 in amino acids: CASSFGQGLSNYGYTF. The CDR3 bases are TGCGCCAGCAGCTTTGGACAGGGACTATCAAACTATGGCTACACCTTC.

The chain joins TRBV14 to TRBJ2-1, with TRBD2 identical over 11 bases. CDR1 and CDR2 from the germline V gene are SGHDN and FVKESK. This CDR3 has 17 amino acids. Losses at the gene ends were 4 bases for V and 7 bases for J; bases not matched to a gene: 12. The CDR3 reads CASSLPGLAGGGNEQFF. CDR3 DNA sequence: TGTGCCAGCAGCCTCCCGGGGCTAGCGGGAGGTGGAAATGAGCAGTTCTTC.

This chain links TRBV11-2 with TRBJ2-1; TRBD2 aligns across 11 bases. With 4 bases clipped from V and 15 bases from J, the junction kept 11 bases outside the gene matches. The CDR3 is 14 amino acids. Germline CDR1 SGHAT, CDR2 FQNNGV. CDR3 DNA: TGTGCCAGCAGCTCCCGACTAGCGGGACATTTGGGGTTCTTC. It specifies CASSSRLAGHLGFF.

This chain connects TRBV4-2 to TRBJ2-3, with D possibly matching TRBD2 (5 bases). V was clipped by 5 bases and J by 6 bases, with 15 bases between them. Germline CDR1 and CDR2: LGHNA and YNFKEQ. The CDR3 is 14 residues long. The CDR3 DNA reads TGTGCCAGCAGCTTAGAGGGTAACGTGGATACGCAGTATTTT. It translates to CASSLEGNVDTQYF.

The chain is built from TRBV6-1 and TRBJ1-2; D not resolved. Trimming removed 2 bases from V and 2 bases from J, with 12 bases in between. The CDR3 has 15 residues. Germline V gene data show CDR1 as MNHNS and CDR2 as SASEGT. In DNA, the CDR3 is TGTGCCAGCAGTGAAATCTTGTTTGAGAACTATGGCTACACCTTC. This gives the protein CASSEILFENYGYTF.

The chain has TRBV28 and TRBJ2-1; D may be TRBD2 (5 bases). Trimming took off 3 bases at V and 7 bases at J, with 7 bases between the two ends. The CDR3 consists of 12 residues. In germline, CDR1 is MDHEN, CDR2 SYDVKM. As DNA, the CDR3 is TGTGCCAGCAGTTTCGGGATTAATGAGCAGTTCTTC. It specifies CASSFGINEQFF.

The chain has TRBV10-3 and TRBJ2-1; TRBD2 matches 11 bases. This CDR3 spans 16 amino acids. Losses at the gene ends were 6 bases for V and 1 base for J; bases not matched to a gene: 5. The germline gives CDR1 ENHRY, CDR2 SYGVKD. CDR3 region: CAIRPRLAGSYNEQFF. In DNA form, the CDR3 reads TGTGCCATCAGGCCGCGACTAGCGGGATCCTACAATGAGCAGTTCTTC.

This chain links TRBV5-1 with TRBJ2-3; D possibly corresponds to TRBD2 (5 bases). This CDR3 comprises 16 residues. V lost 4 bases and J 2 bases, leaving 17 bases between the germline ends. The germline gives CDR1 SGHRS, CDR2 YFSETQ. DNA for the CDR3: TGCGCCAGCAGCCCGGACTCCCGGTTTGTCACAGATACGCAGTATTTT. This encodes CASSPDSRFVTDTQYF. The full variable domain, completed using reference TRBV5-1 and TRBJ2-3, is KAGVTQTPRYLIKTRGQQVTLSCSPISGHRSVSWYQQTPGQGLQFLFEYFSETQRNKGNFPGRFSGRQFSNSRSEMNVSTLELGDSALYLCASSPDSRFVTDTQYFGPGTRLTVL.

This clone has just a few counts. The chain links TRBV30 to TRBJ2-7; D is undetermined. The CDR3 runs 16 residues. Germline V gives CDR1 GTSNPN, CDR2 SVGIG (reference sequence). V dropped 1 base and J dropped 0 bases, with 16 bases sitting between them. CDR3 sequence: CAWSETVPRSSYEQYF. DNA for the CDR3: TGTGCCTGGAGTGAGACTGTCCCTAGGAGCTCCTACGAGCAGTACTTC.

The genes are TRBV4-1 and TRBJ1-1; 11 positions match TRBD1. CDR1 and CDR2 (germline): MGHRA, YSYEKL. The CDR3 loop spans 15 amino acids. The ends lost 5 bases at V and 2 bases at J; junction bases unmatched: 4. As DNA, the CDR3 is TGCGCCAGCAGCTCCCGGACAGGGGGCAACACTGAAGCTTTCTTT. Residues: CASSSRTGGNTEAFF.

Written as DNA, the CDR3 is TGTGCCAGCAGCACCCGGGACAGGGGCGGGTACGAGCAGTACTTC. Amino acid sequence: CASSTRDRGGYEQYF. The V gene is TRBV14, the J gene TRBJ2-7; 10 bases agree with TRBD1. The trim removed 5 bases at V and 4 bases at J, leaving 8 bases unmatched. Germline V gene data show CDR1 as SGHDN and CDR2 as FVKESK. The CDR3 has 15 residues.

This chain uses TRBV28 with TRBJ1-5; a possible D gene is TRBD1 (5 bases). The CDR3 sequence is 15 residues long. Germline V gene lookup returns CDR1 MDHEN and CDR2 SYDVKM. Trimming left V 5 bases short and J 6 bases short, with 17 bases between. This CDR3 reads CASSPYLGEGQPQHF. The CDR3 DNA is TGTGCCAGCAGTCCCTACCTAGGGGAGGGTCAGCCCCAGCATTTT.

The CDR3 nucleotides are TGTGCCAGCAGTTTCGGACAGGGGGCGTATGGCTACACCTTC. As protein: CASSFGQGAYGYTF. The chain carries TRBV6-5 and TRBJ1-2, with TRBD1 matching 11 bases. The CDR3 loop spans 14 amino acids. Germline V gene sequence: CDR1 MNHEY, CDR2 SVGAGI. V trimming: 4 bases; J trimming: 5 bases; junction bases outside the gene matches: 3.

The chain is built from TRBV5-4 and TRBJ2-3; D may be TRBD2 (7 bases). CDR3 length equals 16 residues. The V end lost 3 bases, the J end lost 4 bases, and 18 bases lay between the germline ends. Germline assignment: CDR1 SGHNT and CDR2 YYREEE (reference sequence). CDR3 residues: CASSSGGAGRPDTQYF. The CDR3 DNA follows: TGTGCCAGCAGCTCTGGGGGGGCAGGGCGGCCAGATACGCAGTATTTT.

The V call is TRBV13, the J call TRBJ2-1; D is possibly TRBD1 (5 bases). The CDR3 runs 14 residues. Trimming took off 3 bases at V and 8 bases at J, with 14 bases between the two ends. CDR1 and CDR2 from the germline V gene are PRHDT and FYEKMQ (reference sequence). The CDR3 DNA reads as TGTGCCAGCAGCTTTCTCGGCAGGGTGGATGAGCAGTTCTTC. It codes for CASSFLGRVDEQFF.

J is TRBJ2-2 and V is TRBV18, with D perhaps matching TRBD1 (5 bases). This CDR3 comprises 15 residues. Trimming took off 0 bases at V and 7 bases at J, with 12 bases between the two ends. The V gene's germline CDR1 is KGHSH and CDR2 LQKENI. In nucleotides, the CDR3 is TGTGCCAGCTCACCACCACAGGCCCCTTACGGGGAGCTGTTTTTT. Its protein product is CASSPPQAPYGELFF.

V usage is TRBV9 and J usage is TRBJ2-3, with 9 bases lining up with TRBD2. Per germline, CDR1 SGDLS and CDR2 YYNGEE. This CDR3 is built from 15 residues. The V and J ends lost 2 bases and 6 bases, in that order; junction bases with no gene match: 7. Here the CDR3 reads CASSVLAGTPDTQYF. The CDR3 DNA is TGTGCCAGCAGCGTTCTAGCGGGAACCCCTGATACGCAGTATTTT. Together with reference TRBV9 and TRBJ2-3, the CDR3 gives the full variable domain: DSGVTQTPKHLITATGQRVTLRCSPRSGDLSVYWYQQSLDQGLQFLIQYYNGEERAKGNILERFSAQQFPDLHSELNLSSLELGDSALYFCASSVLAGTPDTQYFGPGTRLTVL.

This clone was seen only once. CDR3 protein: CASSSPGDNIQYF. CDR3 nucleotides: TGCGCCAGCAGTTCTCCGGGAGACAACATTCAGTACTTC. The V gene is TRBV4-1, the J gene TRBJ2-4; D perhaps matches TRBD2 (6 bases). Trimming shortened V by 6 bases and J by 7 bases, and 13 bases separated the two germline ends. The germline gives CDR1 MGHRA, CDR2 YSYEKL. The CDR3 length is 13 residues.

The chain has TRBV7-2 and TRBJ2-1, with 8 positions matching TRBD2. The CDR3 is made up of 14 amino acids. Germline V gives CDR1 SGHTA, CDR2 FQGNSA. With V trimmed by 8 bases and J by 4 bases, 7 bases remained unmatched. CDR3 DNA: TGTGCCAGCCTCGTAGCGGGAATGTACAATGAGCAGTTCTTC. Its translation: CASLVAGMYNEQFF.